The 14 T cell receptor beta chains below come from one sample, sequenced in a study of CD8+ T cells in alopecia areata. The time point was: mouse skin 3 weeks after grafting. Extraction and reverse transcription of RNA yielded cDNA as the sequencing template. Clones were read by immunoSEQ multiplex PCR, and TCRdb kept only the in-frame ones, dropping some. The sample was found to contain about 2,100 clones, and every one recurs. This material consisted of skin, taken at week 3. Source of these receptors: a C3H/HeJ mouse with alopecia areata. The strain's MHC haplotype is H2-k.

By frequency in the sample, this clone is medium-sized. The gene names given are mouse names. The read is 4 residues too short to cover the CDR3 end, so that end is filled in from the germline J gene. The chain combines TRBV16 with TRBJ2-7; 11 bases fit TRBD2. V was pared by 3 bases and J by 0 bases, with 1 base of the junction left unmatched. CDR3 length: 15 residues. Germline assignment: CDR1 SGHSA and CDR2 FRNQAP. This chain's CDR3 is CASSFGTGGSYEQYF. The sequenced CDR3 bases are TGTGCAAGCAGCTTCGGGACTGGGGGCTCCTAT.

This clone is termed medium-sized. Genes and germline come from the mouse. Read coverage stops 4 residues before the CDR3 terminus; the germline J gene supplies the remainder. The chain couples TRBV13-1 to TRBJ1-1; D is ambiguous. This CDR3 is 13 amino acids long. Trimming took 1 base from V and 1 from J, leaving 5 bases between them. The germline CDR1 and CDR2 sequences are NSHNY and SYGAGN. CDR3 loop: CASSDYKNTEVFF. The covered CDR3 bases are TGTGCCAGCAGTGATTACAAAAACACA.

This clone was seen repeatedly, ten times or more. The genes and germline here are from mouse. The CDR3 end is not reached by the read, which stops 4 residues before it; the germline J gene fills it in. The chain combines TRBV1 with TRBJ2-5; TRBD2 aligns across 13 bases. This CDR3 is built from 16 residues. Germline CDR1 reads NSQYPW; CDR2 reads LRSPGD (reference sequence). The sequenced CDR3 bases are TGCACCTGCAGTGGCCGGGACTGGGGGGGTCGGGAC. Its protein product is CTCSGRDWGGRD. The CDR3 in full is CTCSGRDWGGRDTQYF.

This clone is large within its sample. Gene names refer to mouse genes. The read ends 4 residues before the CDR3 terminus; that terminus is restored from the germline J gene. The chain joins TRBV5 to TRBJ1-2, with D unresolved. The CDR3 is made up of 11 amino acids. Germline V lookup: CDR1 LGHNA, CDR2 YNLKQL (reference sequence). CDR3 in amino acids: CASSQGSDYTF. Incomplete CDR3 DNA: TGTGCCAGCAGCCAAGGGTCC.

In this sample, this clone is large (0.1 to 1%). All gene names here are mouse names. The read ends 4 residues shy of where the CDR3 ends; the end is completed using the germline J gene. The chain links TRBV17 to TRBJ2-2, with 11 bases aligning to TRBD1. The V segment lost 3 bases and the J segment 3 bases; nucleotides outside the gene matches: 6. The CDR3 runs 17 residues. Germline CDR1 and CDR2: MNHDT and YYDKIL. The CDR3 sequence: CASSSLGTGGHTGQLYF. CDR3 bases read: TGTGCTAGCAGTAGCCTTGGGACAGGGGGACACACCGGG.

This clone was observed many times. Each gene name is a mouse one. The read ends 4 residues before the CDR3 terminus; that terminus is restored from the germline J gene. The rearrangement links TRBV13-2 to TRBJ2-7; 8 nucleotides match TRBD2. The V gene's germline CDR1 is NNHNN and CDR2 SYGAGS (reference sequence). This CDR3 region has 15 residues. CDR3: CASGDAPLGVYEQYF. Incomplete CDR3 DNA: TGTGCCAGCGGTGATGCTCCACTGGGGGTGTAT.

Relative to its sample, this clone is medium-sized (0.01 to 0.1%). Gene labels here are mouse ones. This chain's CDR3 is CASTGTGYSDYTF. The CDR3 DNA, read in part, is TGTGCCAGCACCGGGACAGGGTACTCC. The genes are TRBV19 and TRBJ1-2; TRBD1 aligns across 9 bases. The CDR3 extends 4 residues past the end of the read, so its final part is completed from the germline J gene. The germline CDR1 and CDR2 sequences are FNHDT and SITEND (reference sequence). The V gene end was trimmed by 6 bases and the J gene end by 3 bases; junction bases not matched to a gene: 3. The CDR3 runs to 13 residues.

This clone is medium-sized. The genes and germline here are from mouse. With the read ending 4 residues before the CDR3 end, the germline J gene is used to fill in that end. This chain uses TRBV5 with TRBJ1-2; tentatively, D is TRBD1 (6 bases). The CDR3 has 14 residues. Trimming took off 4 bases at V and 0 bases at J, with 9 bases between the two ends. Germline values: CDR1 LGHNA, CDR2 YNLKQL (reference sequence). CDR3 sequence reads: CASSPGTTNSDYTF. The sequenced part of the CDR3 DNA is TGTGCCAGCAGCCCCGGGACAACAAACTCC.

This clone was seen many times. The listed genes are named as in mouse. Read coverage stops 4 residues before the CDR3 terminus; the germline J gene supplies the remainder. The chain employs TRBV31 and TRBJ2-5; TRBD2 matches 9 bases. The CDR3 runs 14 residues. The germline V gene encodes CDR1 GKSSPN and CDR2 SITVG. With V trimmed by 1 base and J by 3 bases, 2 bases remained unmatched. CDR3 DNA, as far as it was read: TGTGCCTGGAGTCCCGGGACTGGGCAAGAC. Translation gives CAWSPGTGQD. The full CDR3 is CAWSPGTGQDTQYF.

This clone came up many times. Each gene name is a mouse one. Sequencing ends 4 residues short of the CDR3 end; the germline J gene provides the rest. The chain employs TRBV5 and TRBJ2-7, with TRBD2 matching 8 bases. The CDR3 contains 16 residues. Germline values: CDR1 LGHNA, CDR2 YNLKQL (reference sequence). The ends lost 0 bases at V and 0 bases at J; junction bases unmatched: 4. CDR3 DNA, as far as it was read: TGTGCCAGCAGCCAAGATGCGGGGGGGCACTCCTAT. Translation: CASSQDAGGHSY. The CDR3 in full is CASSQDAGGHSYEQYF.

A word on this clone: These gene names are mouse names. The observed sequence ends 4 residues before the CDR3 terminus, with the missing tail filled in from the germline J gene. This sequence joins TRBV29 and TRBJ1-1; 9 bases are a match to TRBD1. CDR3 size: 15 residues. The germline V gene encodes CDR1 MSHET and CDR2 SYDVDS. J was trimmed by 3 bases and V by 5 bases; bases with no gene match: 7. The CDR3: CASSKRGQGYTEVFF. The sequenced part of the CDR3 DNA is TGTGCTAGCAGTAAAAGGGGACAGGGTTACACA.

On this clone itself: Germline and genes here are mouse. The read falls 4 residues short of the CDR3 end, and the missing part is taken from the germline J gene. The chain couples TRBV31 to TRBJ1-2, with 7 bases identical to TRBD1. Unmatched junction bases numbered 4, after V lost 3 bases and J lost 0 bases. This CDR3 spans 14 amino acids. From germline, CDR1 is GKSSPN and CDR2 SITVG. The sequenced CDR3 bases are TGTGCCTGGAGCCGGGACAGAACAAACTCC. Protein product: CAWSRDRTNS. The entire CDR3 is CAWSRDRTNSDYTF. The full variable domain, with the rest looked up from reference TRBV31 and TRBJ1-2, is AQTIHQWPVAEIKAVGSPLSLGCTIKGKSSPNLYWYWQATGGTLQQLFYSITVGQVESVVQLNLSASRPKDDQFILSTEKLLLSHSGFYLCAWSRDRTNSDYTFGSGTRLLVI.

Ten or more counts support this clone. Gene names follow the mouse nomenclature. The missing CDR3 end, 4 residues past where the read stops, is filled in from the germline J gene. The rearrangement joins TRBV13-1 to TRBJ1-2, with D possibly matching TRBD1 (6 bases). The CDR3 length is 14 residues. Looked up from germline, CDR1 is NSHNY and CDR2 is SYGAGN. Between the trimmed V and J ends, which lost 0 bases and 0 bases, there was a span of 6 bases. The CDR3 DNA, read in part, is TGTGCCAGCAGTGATGACAGGGCAAACTCC. This encodes CASSDDRANS. The whole CDR3 reads CASSDDRANSDYTF.

By sample share, this clone is medium-sized. Gene names and germline refer to mouse. The sequenced fragment ends 4 residues before the CDR3 boundary, so the rest is inferred from the germline J gene. The chain recombines TRBV19 with TRBJ1-2; a weak D match, TRBD1 (5 bases). Per the germline V gene, CDR1 is FNHDT and CDR2 is SITEND (reference sequence). The V end lost 2 bases, the J end lost 0 bases, and 8 bases lay between the germline ends. CDR3 length: 14 amino acids. Partial CDR3 DNA: TGTGCCAGCAGTATGGACACTGCAAACTCC. This gives the protein CASSMDTANS. The full CDR3 sequence reads CASSMDTANSDYTF. The whole variable domain, remainder taken from reference TRBV19 and TRBJ1-2, is GGIITQTPKFLIGQEGQKLTLKCQQNFNHDTMYWYRQDSGKGLRLIYYSITENDLQKGDLSEGYDASREKKSSFSLTVTSAQKNEMAVFLCASSMDTANSDYTFGSGTRLLVI.